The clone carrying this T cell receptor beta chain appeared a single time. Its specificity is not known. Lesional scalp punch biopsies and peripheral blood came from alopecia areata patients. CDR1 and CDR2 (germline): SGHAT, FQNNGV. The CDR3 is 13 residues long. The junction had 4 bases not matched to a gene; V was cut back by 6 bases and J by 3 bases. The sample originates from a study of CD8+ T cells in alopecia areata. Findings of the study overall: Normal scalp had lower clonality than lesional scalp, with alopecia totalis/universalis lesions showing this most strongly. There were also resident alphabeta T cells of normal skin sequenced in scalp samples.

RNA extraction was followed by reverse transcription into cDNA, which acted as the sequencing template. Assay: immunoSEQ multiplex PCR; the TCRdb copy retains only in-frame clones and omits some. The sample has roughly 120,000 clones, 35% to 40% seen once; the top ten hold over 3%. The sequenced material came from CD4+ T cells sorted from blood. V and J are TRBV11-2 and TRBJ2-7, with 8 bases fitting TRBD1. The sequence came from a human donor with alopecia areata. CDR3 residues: CASSRQGNYEQYF. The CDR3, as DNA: TGTGCCAGCAGTCGACAGGGGAACTACGAGCAGTACTTC. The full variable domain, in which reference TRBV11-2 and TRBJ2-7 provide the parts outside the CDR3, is EAGVAQSPRYKIIEKRQSVAFWCNPISGHATLYWYQQILGQGPKLLIQFQNNGVVDDSQLPKDRFSAERLKGVDSTLKIQPAKLEDSAVYLCASSRQGNYEQYFGPGTRLTVT.